The 26 T cell receptor beta chains presented below share a single source sample, sequenced in a study of early T cells in non-severe SARS-CoV-2 infection. TCRdb redid the calling of the 5' RACE reads with MiXCR, one entry per CDR3 protein. The profile covers about 70,000 distinct CDR3 sequences, with around 15% appearing a single time and roughly 3.7% taken by the ten largest. Sequences were derived from whole blood, sampled at baseline. The origin of the receptors is an adult who was a healthcare worker with PCR-confirmed SARS-CoV-2 infection or an uninfected control (not recorded which).

This clonotype was detected only a few times. V is TRBV5-6 and J is TRBJ2-1; possible D gene TRBD2, 5 bases. Trimming pared 3 bases from V and 5 bases from J, leaving 12 bases between. Germline CDR1 reads SGHDT; CDR2 reads YYEEEE. This CDR3 is built from 14 residues. DNA for the CDR3: TGTGCCAGCAGCTCTGCTTGGCGGGACAATGAGCAGTTCTTC. Amino acids: CASSSAWRDNEQFF.

This clonotype was observed many times. The V call is TRBV6-5, the J call TRBJ2-6, with D uncertain. Germline values: CDR1 MNHEY, CDR2 SVGAGI. V shed 6 bases and J shed 4 bases, with 10 bases lying between them. The CDR3 has 14 amino acids. In nucleotides, the CDR3 is TGTGCCAGCAGCCCCCCTAGGGGGGCCAACGTCCTGACTTTC. Encoded protein: CASSPPRGANVLTF.

This clonotype was observed at least ten times. The chain recombines TRBV7-6 with TRBJ2-1; TRBD2 agrees at 11 bases. This CDR3 is 15 amino acids long. Germline CDR1 SGHVS, CDR2 FNYEAQ. The junction had 2 bases not matched to a gene; V was cut back by 5 bases and J by 2 bases. CDR3 amino acids: CASSPLAGAYNEQFF. The CDR3 nucleotides read TGTGCCAGCAGCCCACTAGCGGGGGCCTACAATGAGCAGTTCTTC.

The rearrangement uses TRBV7-3 and TRBJ1-6; TRBD1 aligns across 10 bases. V was clipped by 0 bases and J by 10 bases; unmatched bases: 9. The CDR3 is made up of 17 amino acids. Per germline, CDR1 SGHTA and CDR2 FQGTGA. CDR3 region: CASSLTGPRDRGSPLHF. Here the CDR3 DNA reads TGTGCCAGCAGCTTAACAGGCCCCCGGGACAGGGGCTCACCCCTCCACTTT.

This clonotype was observed a few times. The rearrangement links TRBV19 to TRBJ1-5; D may be TRBD1 (5 bases). V lost 9 bases and J lost 5, with 14 bases in between. This CDR3 has 13 amino acids. In germline, CDR1 is LNHDA, CDR2 SQIVND (reference sequence). The CDR3 reads CASRRPGDQPQHF. The DNA of the CDR3 is TGTGCCAGCCGGCGACCGGGGGATCAGCCCCAGCATTTT.

This clonotype appeared many times. This chain joins TRBV3-1 and TRBJ2-1, with 10 bases matching TRBD2. V dropped 1 base and J dropped 7; count of bases not matched to a gene: 4. This CDR3 contains 15 residues. Germline V CDR1 and CDR2: LGHDT, YNNKEL (reference sequence). The CDR3 DNA reads TGTGCCAGCAGCCAAGGTGGTAGCGGGAGGAATGAGCAGTTCTTC. Translation gives CASSQGGSGRNEQFF.

CDR3 loop: CASSQDAVGSRGSKQYF. The CDR3 DNA follows: TGTGCCAGCAGCCAAGATGCAGTAGGCTCACGGGGGAGTAAGCAGTACTTC. The chain has TRBV3-1 and TRBJ2-7, with D perhaps TRBD2 (6 bases). This CDR3 contains 17 residues. Per the germline V gene, CDR1 is LGHDT and CDR2 is YNNKEL (reference sequence). V was clipped by 0 bases and J by 8 bases, with 23 bases between them.

This clonotype came up a few times. The chain has TRBV2 and TRBJ2-3; the D gene is possibly TRBD2 (6 bases). Trimming cost V 3 bases and J 8 bases, with 18 bases left between them. This CDR3 is built from 15 residues. Per germline, CDR1 SNHLY and CDR2 FYNNEI. CDR3 sequence (DNA): TGTGCCAGCAGTGATGGGGAGGACCGATGGGCTACGCAGTATTTT. As protein: CASSDGEDRWATQYF.

This clonotype was seen many times. V gene TRBV10-3 combines with J gene TRBJ1-1, with a tentative D call TRBD1 (6 bases). CDR1 and CDR2 (germline): ENHRY, SYGVKD. The CDR3 sequence is 14 residues long. Trimming stripped 6 bases from V and 8 bases from J, with 19 bases between. The CDR3 DNA sequence: TGTGCCATCAGGGACGACAGGTTTGAACGGGAAGCTTTCTTT. It yields the protein CAIRDDRFEREAFF.

This clonotype was recorded many times. In nucleotides, the CDR3 is TGTGCCAGCAGCCCCACCCTTCTAGGGGTCGACAATGAGCAGTTCTTC. As protein: CASSPTLLGVDNEQFF. This chain joins TRBV7-9 and TRBJ2-1; the D gene is possibly TRBD1 (5 bases). The V gene's germline CDR1 is SEHNR and CDR2 FQNEAQ (reference sequence). The CDR3 has 16 amino acids. V lost 5 bases, J lost 5 bases, and 19 bases lay in between.

The CDR3 DNA reads as TGTGCCAGCAGCTTGGCGCGGGACGATACGCAGTATTTT. This encodes CASSLARDDTQYF. The rearrangement links TRBV7-2 to TRBJ2-3; a possible D gene is TRBD2 (6 bases). CDR1 SGHTA and CDR2 FQGNSA come from the germline V gene. V lost 3 bases, J lost 6 bases, and 10 bases lay in between. The CDR3 length is 13 residues. Full variable domain (missing parts from reference TRBV7-2 and TRBJ2-3): GAGVSQSPSNKVTEKGKDVELRCDPISGHTALYWYRQSLGQGLEFLIYFQGNSAPDKSGLPSDRFSAERTGGSVSTLTIQRTQQEDSAVYLCASSLARDDTQYFGPGTRLTVL.

This sequence joins TRBV29-1 and TRBJ1-1; D is uncertain. The CDR3 spans 12 residues. Germline-derived CDR1 and CDR2 are SQVTM and ANQGSEA. Between the trimmed V and J ends, which lost 5 bases and 3 bases, there was a span of 10 bases. The CDR3 region has the DNA TGCAGCGTTTGGGATGGTGACACTGAAGCTTTCTTT. This sequence encodes CSVWDGDTEAFF.

For the CDR3, the DNA is TGTGCCAGCTCGTATCTGACTAGCACGACAGATACGCAGTATTTT. As protein: CASSYLTSTTDTQYF. V is TRBV6-1 and J is TRBJ2-3, with TRBD2 identical over 7 bases. V lost 8 bases and J lost 3; bases outside the gene matches: 11. Germline V gene data show CDR1 as MNHNS and CDR2 as SASEGT. CDR3 length equals 15 residues.

The chain links TRBV20-1 to TRBJ2-6; 14 bases map to TRBD2. CDR3 length: 17 amino acids. V gave up 3 bases and J gave up 3 bases; unmatched junction bases: 4. Looked up from germline, CDR1 is DFQATT and CDR2 is SNEGSKA (reference sequence). The chain's CDR3 is CSASQGLAGGGANVLTF. As DNA, the CDR3 is TGCAGTGCTAGCCAAGGACTAGCGGGAGGTGGGGCCAACGTCCTGACTTTC.

At least ten counts were recorded for this clonotype. The chain recombines TRBV2 with TRBJ2-2; TRBD2 matches at 13 bases. CDR1 is SNHLY, CDR2 FYNNEI, per germline. V lost 8 bases and J lost 5; bases outside the gene matches: 5. The CDR3 runs 15 residues. In nucleotides, the CDR3 is TGTGCCAGCGCTCCGGGACTAGCGGGAACCGGGGAGCTGTTTTTT. Translated: CASAPGLAGTGELFF.

This clonotype occurred a few times. V is TRBV11-2 and J is TRBJ2-1; 11 bases match TRBD2. Unmatched junction bases numbered 4, after V lost 3 bases and J lost 6 bases. CDR1 and CDR2 from the germline V gene are SGHAT and FQNNGV. CDR3 length equals 15 residues. Here the CDR3 reads CASSFITSGSNEQFF. DNA for the CDR3: TGTGCCAGCAGCTTTATAACTAGCGGGAGCAATGAGCAGTTCTTC.

V gene TRBV18 combines with J gene TRBJ2-3; possible D gene TRBD2, 7 bases. V was trimmed by 0 bases and J by 0 bases, leaving 10 bases between them. CDR1 and CDR2 (germline): KGHSH, LQKENI. The CDR3 runs to 16 residues. CDR3 in DNA: TGTGCCAGCTCACCACCGGCGGGGGCGAGCACAGATACGCAGTATTTT. It codes for CASSPPAGASTDTQYF. Based on the CDR3 plus reference TRBV18 and TRBJ2-3, the full variable domain is NAGVMQNPRHLVRRRGQEARLRCSPMKGHSHVYWYRQLPEEGLKFMVYLQKENIIDESGMPKERFSAEFPKEGPSILRIQQVVRGDSAAYFCASSPPAGASTDTQYFGPGTRLTVL.

This clonotype was seen only once. The CDR3 end shows no conserved phenylalanine or tryptophan, and so a read error is likely. It is unclear where the CDR3 begins or ends on the DNA, so no DNA is shown, and the CDR3 is as TCRdb lists it. This chain links TRBV21-1 with TRBJ2-6; whether TRBD1, the table's D call, matches the DNA was not checked. TRBV21-1 is given as a pseudogene. The CDR3 totals 18 residues, both ends included. CDR3 amino acids: CASSKDRGPLSGANVLTS.

In its sample, this clonotype was seen a few times. The CDR3 coding sequence is TGTGCCAGCAGCCAAGAGGTGCAGCTTAATGAAAAACTGTTTTTT. Protein sequence: CASSQEVQLNEKLFF. The rearrangement joins TRBV4-2 to TRBJ1-4; D is unresolved. The germline V gene has CDR1 LGHNA and CDR2 YNFKEQ. This CDR3 comprises 15 residues. V lost 0 bases and J lost 4, with 9 bases in between.

The rearrangement joins TRBV29-1 to TRBJ1-1, with TRBD1 matching over 7 bases. With 6 bases clipped from V and 1 base from J, the junction kept 5 bases outside the gene matches. Germline V lookup: CDR1 SQVTM, CDR2 ANQGSEA. This CDR3 region has 13 residues. The DNA of the CDR3 is TGCAGCGTGGCCCGACAGGGGAACACTGAAGCTTTCTTT. This codes for CSVARQGNTEAFF.

The chain combines TRBV6-6 with TRBJ2-1; possibly TRBD1 for D (6 bases). The CDR3 spans 17 residues. Germline-derived CDR1 and CDR2 are MNHNY and SVGAGI (reference sequence). V lost 0 bases and J lost 3, with 15 bases in between. DNA of the CDR3: TGTGCCAGCAGTTACTCCCCCCCCACAGGGATCTACAATGAGCAGTTCTTC. Protein: CASSYSPPTGIYNEQFF.

In its sample, this clonotype was seen a few times. V usage is TRBV6-1 and J usage is TRBJ2-2, with TRBD2 matching 11 bases. Per germline, CDR1 MNHNS and CDR2 SASEGT. Losses at the gene ends were 6 bases for V and 4 bases for J; bases not matched to a gene: 19. This CDR3 comprises 20 residues. CDR3 protein: CASSLQPLTSGSRGTGELFF. CDR3 DNA sequence: TGTGCCAGCAGCCTCCAGCCCCTCACTAGCGGGAGTAGGGGCACCGGGGAGCTGTTTTTT.

At least ten counts were recorded for this clonotype. V and J are TRBV7-9 and TRBJ1-5, with a tentative D call TRBD1 (5 bases). The CDR3 covers 14 residues. Germline CDR1 SEHNR, CDR2 FQNEAQ (reference sequence). V was clipped by 4 bases and J by 5 bases, with 12 bases between them. CDR3 residues: CASSSGGLHQPQHF. The CDR3 DNA follows: TGTGCCAGCAGCTCCGGGGGATTACATCAGCCCCAGCATTTT.

Only a few counts were recorded for this clonotype. At one boundary the junction diverges from the germline segment, which might be a read error. The rearrangement uses TRBV18 and TRBJ2-7; 7 bases are shared with TRBD1. Germline V gene sequence: CDR1 KGHSH, CDR2 LQKENI. CDR3 length equals 16 residues. Here the CDR3 DNA reads TGTGCCAGCTCTCCACGCAAGTCGACAGGGCTGAATGAGCAGTACTTC. This translates into CASSPRKSTGLNEQYF.

The J gene is TRBJ2-5, the V gene TRBV18; 9 nucleotides agree with TRBD1. This CDR3 is built from 15 residues. The junction had 10 bases not matched to a gene; V was cut back by 5 bases and J by 6 bases. Per germline, CDR1 KGHSH and CDR2 LQKENI. The CDR3 bases are TGTGCCAGCTCATTCGCACAGGGGGCTAAGAAGACCCAGTACTTC. Protein sequence: CASSFAQGAKKTQYF.

The CDR3 spells CASSLRTGGNQPQHF. The CDR3 nucleotides are TGTGCCAGCAGCTTGAGGACAGGGGGCAATCAGCCCCAGCATTTT. The V gene is TRBV5-6, the J gene TRBJ1-5, with TRBD1 matching over 9 bases. Looked up from germline, CDR1 is SGHDT and CDR2 is YYEEEE. The CDR3 covers 15 residues. The V segment lost 1 base and the J segment 2 bases; nucleotides outside the gene matches: 1.